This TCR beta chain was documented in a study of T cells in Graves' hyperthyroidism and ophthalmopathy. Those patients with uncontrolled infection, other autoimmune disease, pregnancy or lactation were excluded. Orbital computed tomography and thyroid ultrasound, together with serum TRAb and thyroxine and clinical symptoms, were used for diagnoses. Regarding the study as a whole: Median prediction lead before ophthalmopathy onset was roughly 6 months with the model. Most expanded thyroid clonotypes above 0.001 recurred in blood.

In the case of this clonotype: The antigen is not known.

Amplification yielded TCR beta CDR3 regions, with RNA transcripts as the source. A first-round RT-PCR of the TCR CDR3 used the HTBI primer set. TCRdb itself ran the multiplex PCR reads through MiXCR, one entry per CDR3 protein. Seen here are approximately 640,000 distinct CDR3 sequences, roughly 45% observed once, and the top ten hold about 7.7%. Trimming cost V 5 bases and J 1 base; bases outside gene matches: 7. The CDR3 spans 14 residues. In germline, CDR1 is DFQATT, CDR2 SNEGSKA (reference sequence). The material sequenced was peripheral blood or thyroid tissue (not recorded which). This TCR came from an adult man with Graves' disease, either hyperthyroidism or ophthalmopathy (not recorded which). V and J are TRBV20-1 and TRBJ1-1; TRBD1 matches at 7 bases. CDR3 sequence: CSAHRQGTNTEAFF. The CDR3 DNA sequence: TGCAGTGCTCATCGACAGGGAACGAACACTGAAGCTTTCTTT.